The 21 T cell receptor beta chains below all came from one sample that was sequenced in a study of T cell repertoires in cytomegalovirus infection. Each CDR3 protein is one row after TCRdb ran MiXCR on the reads. The table has approximately 500,000 distinct CDR3 sequences, about 17% seen once. The sample comprised CD8+ T cells from PBMCs. These receptors came from a human donor in good health (CMV status not recorded). Some clones in this sample may be carry-over from other donors' samples.

There are many counts of this clonotype. Written as DNA, the CDR3 is TGTGCCAGCAGCTCAGGGATCTACGAGCAGTACTTC. This sequence encodes CASSSGIYEQYF. The chain recombines TRBV7-2 with TRBJ2-7; weak D call: TRBD1 (5 bases). The CDR3 spans 12 residues. With 4 bases removed from V and 3 bases from J, the gap between germline ends came to 7 bases. Germline V gene sequence: CDR1 SGHTA, CDR2 FQGNSA.

This clonotype was recorded a few times. The chain combines TRBV28 with TRBJ2-7, with a tentative D call TRBD2 (5 bases). The CDR3 has 16 residues. V was trimmed by 1 base and J by 7 bases, leaving 20 bases between them. Looked up from germline, CDR1 is MDHEN and CDR2 is SYDVKM. The CDR3 DNA is TGTGCCAGCAGTTTATTGTCTAGCCAAAGACTACGGGAGCAGTACTTC. This codes for CASSLLSSQRLREQYF.

A few counts support this clonotype. The gene calls are TRBV30 and TRBJ1-1; maybe TRBD1 (5 bases). This CDR3 has 14 residues. Looked up from germline, CDR1 is GTSNPN and CDR2 is SVGIG (reference sequence). V shed 0 bases and J shed 6 bases, with 14 bases lying between them. Written as DNA, the CDR3 is TGTGCCTGGAGTGTAGAGGACTCGGGGCCTGAAGCTTTCTTT. Its translation is CAWSVEDSGPEAFF.

This clonotype was observed many times. The CDR3 protein is CASSFSVTDTQYF. The CDR3 region has the DNA TGTGCCAGCAGCTTTTCGGTGACAGATACGCAGTATTTT. The chain combines TRBV7-2 with TRBJ2-3; no clear D. CDR1 and CDR2 from the germline V gene are SGHTA and FQGNSA. Trimming took 3 bases from V and 3 from J, leaving 7 bases between them. The CDR3 length is 13 residues.

This clonotype was detected only a few times. This chain uses TRBV28 with TRBJ2-4, with 7 bases that match TRBD1. Germline assignment: CDR1 MDHEN and CDR2 SYDVKM. This CDR3 contains 15 residues. V lost 4 bases and J lost 4; bases outside the gene matches: 7. This chain's CDR3 is CASSSPGQTKNIQYF. The DNA for the CDR3 is TGTGCCAGCAGTTCGCCGGGACAGACGAAAAACATTCAGTACTTC. The variable domain in full, completed from reference TRBV28 and TRBJ2-4, reads DVKVTQSSRYLVKRTGEKVFLECVQDMDHENMFWYRQDPGLGLRLIYFSYDVKMKEKGDIPEGYSVSREKKERFSLILESASTNQTSMYLCASSSPGQTKNIQYFGAGTRLSVL.

This clonotype has just a few counts. J is TRBJ2-3 and V is TRBV6-6; D may be TRBD2 (5 bases). The CDR3 is 15 residues long. Germline V lookup: CDR1 MNHNY, CDR2 SVGAGI (reference sequence). V was cut by 2 bases and J by 2 bases, with 11 bases left in between. As DNA, the CDR3 is TGTGCCAGCAGTTACCGGGGATTTCCCACAGATACGCAGTATTTT. Translating gives CASSYRGFPTDTQYF.

The V and J genes are TRBV5-1 and TRBJ1-2, with D possibly matching TRBD1 (6 bases). CDR1 and CDR2 (germline): SGHRS, YFSETQ. The CDR3 is 15 residues long. V lost 5 bases and J 8 bases, leaving 22 bases between the germline ends. The CDR3 DNA reads as TGCGCCAGCAGAACCGGGACAACCTCAATGGGGGGCTACACCTTC. Translation gives CASRTGTTSMGGYTF.

This rearrangement joins TRBV27 to TRBJ1-6, with 7 bases identical to TRBD1. The ends lost 5 bases at V and 10 bases at J; junction bases unmatched: 8. There are 14 residues in the CDR3. The V gene's germline CDR1 is MNHEY and CDR2 SMNVEV (reference sequence). The CDR3 spells CASSDDRVQSPLHF. The DNA for the CDR3 is TGTGCCAGCAGTGACGACAGGGTACAGTCACCCCTCCACTTT.

This clonotype has more than one count but fewer than ten. The J gene is TRBJ2-7, the V gene TRBV29-1, with unresolved D. Germline V lookup: CDR1 SQVTM, CDR2 ANQGSEA. CDR3 length equals 12 residues. With 4 bases removed from V and 2 bases from J, the gap between germline ends came to 9 bases. The CDR3 here is CSVAGRTYEQYF. DNA for the CDR3: TGCAGCGTTGCCGGGCGGACCTACGAGCAGTACTTC.

This clonotype was observed a handful of times. The chain is built from TRBV12-3 or TRBV12-4 and TRBJ2-6; D unclear. There are 15 residues in the CDR3. V lost 5 bases to trimming and J lost 4 bases, with 12 bases between them. The CDR3 nucleotides read TGTGCCAGCAGTGATGACATTACCGGGGCCAACGTCCTGACTTTC. It codes for CASSDDITGANVLTF.

This clonotype was observed at least ten times. The chain carries TRBV7-6 and TRBJ1-4; D unresolved. CDR3 length equals 14 residues. V shed 5 bases and J shed 10 bases, with 17 bases lying between them. Germline V lookup: CDR1 SGHVS, CDR2 FNYEAQ. This chain's CDR3 is CASSLSGPKGKLFF. In DNA, the CDR3 is TGTGCCAGCAGCCTCTCAGGTCCGAAAGGAAAACTGTTTTTT. Drawing the rest from reference TRBV7-6 and TRBJ1-4, the complete variable domain is GAGVSQSPRYKVTKRGQDVALRCDPISGHVSLYWYRQALGQGPEFLTYFNYEAQQDKSGLPNDRFSAERPEGSISTLTIQRTEQRDSAMYRCASSLSGPKGKLFFGSGTQLSVL.

This clonotype was counted ten times or more. CDR3 sequence: CASSLGPSGGQETQYF. As DNA, the CDR3 is TGTGCCAGCAGTTTAGGGCCTAGCGGGGGTCAAGAGACCCAGTACTTC. The rearrangement uses TRBV27 and TRBJ2-5; 10 nucleotides align to TRBD2. V was pared by 2 bases and J by 2 bases, with 5 bases of the junction left unmatched. Germline-derived CDR1 and CDR2 are MNHEY and SMNVEV (reference sequence). The CDR3 is 16 amino acids.

This chain connects TRBV6-6 to TRBJ1-1, with D hard to call. V was shortened by 6 bases and J by 1 base, with 15 bases between the two germline ends. The CDR3 consists of 15 residues. Germline CDR1 MNHNY, CDR2 SVGAGI (reference sequence). In DNA form, the CDR3 reads TGTGCCAGCAGACCCCGGAGAGCAACGAACACTGAAGCTTTCTTT. Protein: CASRPRRATNTEAFF.

The sample holds a few counts of this clonotype. The chain links TRBV9 to TRBJ2-2; TRBD2 matches 7 bases. There are 17 residues in the CDR3. The germline CDR1 and CDR2 sequences are SGDLS and YYNGEE. The trim removed 3 bases at V and 4 bases at J, leaving 12 bases unmatched. The chain's CDR3 is CASSGPSGGSTTGELFF. CDR3 nucleotide sequence: TGTGCCAGCAGCGGCCCTTCTGGCGGGAGTACCACCGGGGAGCTGTTTTTT.

The V and J genes are TRBV20-1 and TRBJ2-1; 7 bases are a match to TRBD1. CDR1 is DFQATT and CDR2 is SNEGSKA in the germline V gene (reference sequence). The CDR3 is made up of 14 amino acids. Trimming at V came to 5 bases and at J to 0 bases, leaving 4 bases not matched to a gene. CDR3 coding DNA: TGCAGTGCTTGGGACAGAAGCTCCTACAATGAGCAGTTCTTC. Amino acid sequence: CSAWDRSSYNEQFF.

This clonotype showed up many times. The chain uses TRBV7-9 and TRBJ1-2, with D perhaps TRBD1 (6 bases). V was cut by 5 bases and J by 3 bases, with 13 bases left in between. The CDR3 is 14 residues long. CDR1 is SEHNR and CDR2 is FQNEAQ in the germline V gene (reference sequence). CDR3 nucleotides: TGTGCCAGCAGCACAGAAGGGGGTGACTATGGCTACACCTTC. Encoded protein: CASSTEGGDYGYTF.

This sequence joins TRBV2 and TRBJ2-4, with D possibly matching TRBD1 (7 bases). This CDR3 is 16 amino acids long. The ends were cut back, 7 bases at V and 3 bases at J, with 19 bases in the middle. CDR1 and CDR2 (germline): SNHLY, FYNNEI. CDR3 region: CASTEWGAGGKNIQYF. CDR3 coding DNA: TGTGCCAGCACCGAGTGGGGGGCAGGGGGCAAAAACATTCAGTACTTC.

This clonotype was observed many times. V gene TRBV2 combines with J gene TRBJ1-2; the D gene is possibly TRBD1 (5 bases). Germline V gene sequence: CDR1 SNHLY, CDR2 FYNNEI. This CDR3 comprises 12 residues. The ends were cut back, 9 bases at V and 6 bases at J, with 14 bases in the middle. CDR3 protein: CASGRGSDGYTF. CDR3 nucleotides: TGTGCCAGTGGAAGGGGTTCGGATGGCTACACCTTC.

This clonotype has at least ten counts. The chain joins TRBV7-8 to TRBJ1-2; D possibly corresponds to TRBD1 (5 bases). Trimming stripped 8 bases from V and 0 bases from J, with 13 bases between. Germline CDR1 SGHVS, CDR2 FQNEAQ. The CDR3 length is 14 residues. CDR3 protein: CASGGDRANYGYTF. The CDR3 DNA reads as TGTGCCAGCGGAGGGGATAGAGCTAACTATGGCTACACCTTC.

The chain combines TRBV6-1 with TRBJ1-5, with D perhaps matching TRBD1 (5 bases). CDR1 and CDR2 (germline): MNHNS, SASEGT. CDR3 length: 15 amino acids. V was trimmed by 1 base and J by 11 bases, leaving 18 bases between them. The CDR3 coding sequence is TGTGCCAGCAGTGAAGGTCTTGGGGCACGGGTGGCCCAGCATTTT. This translates into CASSEGLGARVAQHF.

Points on this clonotype: A much larger clone sits a single nucleotide away, making a read error possible. The CDR3 does not close with the conserved phenylalanine or tryptophan, likely indicating a read error. The chain uses TRBV19 and TRBJ1-1, with D perhaps matching TRBD1 (5 bases). V lost 9 bases and J lost 0, with 17 bases in between. The CDR3 totals 15 residues. CDR1 and CDR2 from the germline V gene are LNHDA and SQIVND (reference sequence). The CDR3 sequence: CASEPGWGLNTEAFL. CDR3 in DNA: TGTGCCAGCGAACCAGGGTGGGGCCTGAACACTGAAGCTTTCTTA.